Listed below are T cell receptor beta chains from one sample, sequenced in a study of T-cell reconstitution after alpha-beta-depleted transplantation in children. TCRdb fed the PCR reads into MiXCR, producing one record per CDR3 protein. Of about 610,000 distinct CDR3 sequences in the sample, about 10% were seen once. The sample in question was PBMCs from the stem cell graft donor, obtained from the stem cell graft. The receptor set was obtained from a human donor who donated a stem cell graft to a child with acute myeloid leukemia. Both conserved end residues are part of each CDR3. D genes are given only for firm matches. Size values are once, few and many counts, or a class for expanded clones, and some rows have none.

clone_size: -
j_call: TRBJ2-7
v_call: TRBV30
d_call: TRBD2
cdr3_nt: TGTGCCTGGAGGGACTGGACTAGGATAAGTCAAGAGCAGTACTTC
cdr3_aa: CAWRDWTRISQEQYF

clone_size: many
j_call: TRBJ2-3
v_call: TRBV7-9
d_call: TRBD2
cdr3_nt: TGTGCCAGCAGTTTACTAGCGGGAGGGGCAGATACGCAGTATTTT
cdr3_aa: CASSLLAGGADTQYF

clone_size: -
j_call: TRBJ1-2
v_call: TRBV4-2
d_call: -
cdr3_nt: TGTGCCAGCAGCCTCCAAGGGGCCTTTAACTCCTATGGCTACACCTTC
cdr3_aa: CASSLQGAFNSYGYTF

clone_size: many
j_call: TRBJ1-2
v_call: TRBV29-1
d_call: TRBD1
cdr3_nt: TGCAGCGTTGAGGACAGGGGATTCTATGGCTACACCTTC
cdr3_aa: CSVEDRGFYGYTF

clone_size: few
j_call: TRBJ2-1
v_call: TRBV3-1
d_call: TRBD2
cdr3_nt: TGTGCCAGCAGCCCGATAGCGGGCCTTATGGGGGTAGTGGACAATGAGCAGTTCTTC
cdr3_aa: CASSPIAGLMGVVDNEQFF

clone_size: few
j_call: TRBJ1-5
v_call: TRBV20-1
d_call: -
cdr3_nt: TGCAGTGCTAGACGACCAGAGGTGGGGAATCAGCCCCAGCATTTT
cdr3_aa: CSARRPEVGNQPQHF

clone_size: few
j_call: TRBJ1-5
v_call: TRBV29-1
d_call: -
cdr3_nt: TGCAGCGTTGTGGGGGGACTTGATCAGCCCCAGCATTTT
cdr3_aa: CSVVGGLDQPQHF

clone_size: many
j_call: TRBJ2-7
v_call: TRBV7-9
d_call: -
cdr3_nt: TGTGCCAGCAGCTTAGCAGGGAGAAACTACGAGCAGTACTTC
cdr3_aa: CASSLAGRNYEQYF

clone_size: -
j_call: TRBJ2-7
v_call: TRBV7-8
d_call: -
cdr3_nt: TGTGCCAGCACCCTGGACAACTACGAGCAGTACTTC
cdr3_aa: CASTLDNYEQYF

clone_size: few
j_call: TRBJ2-1
v_call: TRBV30
d_call: TRBD1
cdr3_nt: TGTGCCGGCCAGGGAGACAGGGGGAAGGATGAGCAGTTCTTC
cdr3_aa: CAGQGDRGKDEQFF

clone_size: many
j_call: TRBJ1-4
v_call: TRBV6-2/TRBV6-3
d_call: -
cdr3_nt: TGTGCCAGCAGTAAACAGGCGATAATGGAAAAACTGTTTTTT
cdr3_aa: CASSKQAIMEKLFF

clone_size: few
j_call: TRBJ1-2
v_call: TRBV2
d_call: -
cdr3_nt: TGTGCCAGCAGTGATACTCCCGTGGGACAAGGACTCGGTGGCTACACCTTC
cdr3_aa: CASSDTPVGQGLGGYTF

clone_size: -
j_call: TRBJ2-3
v_call: TRBV12-3/TRBV12-4
d_call: -
cdr3_nt: TGTGCCAGCGGGGTGGGGTTTAGTGGAAGCACAGATACGCAGTATTTT
cdr3_aa: CASGVGFSGSTDTQYF

clone_size: many
j_call: TRBJ1-4
v_call: TRBV20-1
d_call: -
cdr3_nt: TGCAGTCAGGGGAGTAATGAAAAACTGTTTTTT
cdr3_aa: CSQGSNEKLFF

clone_size: many
j_call: TRBJ2-1
v_call: TRBV5-1
d_call: -
cdr3_nt: TGCGCCAGCAGCTTGTTGAGCGCAACCTACAATGAGCAGTTCTTC
cdr3_aa: CASSLLSATYNEQFF

clone_size: -
j_call: TRBJ2-3
v_call: TRBV10-3
d_call: TRBD2
cdr3_nt: TGTGCCATTGGGGTAGCGGGAGTCGGCACAGATACGCAGTATTTT
cdr3_aa: CAIGVAGVGTDTQYF

clone_size: few
j_call: TRBJ2-7
v_call: TRBV5-1
d_call: TRBD1
cdr3_nt: TGCGCCAGCAGCGAGCAGGGGGACTCCTACGAGCAGTACTTC
cdr3_aa: CASSEQGDSYEQYF

clone_size: few
j_call: TRBJ2-3
v_call: TRBV28
d_call: -
cdr3_nt: TGTGCCAGCAGTCCCATTCGCGGCAGGGCCGGCACAGATACGCAGTATTTT
cdr3_aa: CASSPIRGRAGTDTQYF

clone_size: -
j_call: TRBJ2-3
v_call: TRBV7-3
d_call: -
cdr3_nt: TGTGCCAGCAGCTTAGACGTAACAGATACGCAGTATTTT
cdr3_aa: CASSLDVTDTQYF

clone_size: -
j_call: TRBJ2-1
v_call: TRBV5-1
d_call: TRBD2
cdr3_nt: TGCGCCAGCAGCATAATAGCGGGACTCTCCTACAATGAGCAGTTCTTC
cdr3_aa: CASSIIAGLSYNEQFF

clone_size: -
j_call: TRBJ2-1
v_call: TRBV29-1
d_call: TRBD2
cdr3_nt: TGCAGCGTTGCAACTCGACTAGCGGTAGAGAATGAGCAGTTCTTC
cdr3_aa: CSVATRLAVENEQFF

clone_size: few
j_call: TRBJ1-1
v_call: TRBV28
d_call: -
cdr3_nt: TGTGCCAGCAGCCTATACCTTTCAGGGCCAGACACTGAAGCTTTCTTT
cdr3_aa: CASSLYLSGPDTEAFF

clone_size: many
j_call: TRBJ2-7
v_call: TRBV13
d_call: -
cdr3_nt: TGTGCCAGCAGCATTCGGACCCCCCGGTACTCCTACGAGCAGTACTTC
cdr3_aa: CASSIRTPRYSYEQYF

clone_size: few
j_call: TRBJ2-1
v_call: TRBV12-5
d_call: -
cdr3_nt: TGTGCTAGTGGTTCCGGACTGGGCCCGCACAATGAGCAGTTCTTC
cdr3_aa: CASGSGLGPHNEQFF

clone_size: -
j_call: TRBJ2-1
v_call: TRBV27
d_call: -
cdr3_nt: TGTGCCAGCAGAGGATCAGGGTTCATTGCTCGACGGCACAATGAGCAGTTCTTC
cdr3_aa: CASRGSGFIARRHNEQFF

clone_size: many
j_call: TRBJ2-1
v_call: TRBV27
d_call: -
cdr3_nt: TGTGCCAGCAGTTGGACCGGGGGTACGGCCCTTAGGGATGAGCAGTTCTTC
cdr3_aa: CASSWTGGTALRDEQFF

clone_size: many
j_call: TRBJ2-7
v_call: TRBV24-1
d_call: -
cdr3_nt: TGTGCCACCAGTGATTTCAGGCGGGGAAACGAGCAGTACTTC
cdr3_aa: CATSDFRRGNEQYF

clone_size: -
j_call: TRBJ2-1
v_call: TRBV30
d_call: TRBD2
cdr3_nt: TGTGCCTGGAGTGTACAAGGACTAGCGGGAAATGAGCAGTTCTTC
cdr3_aa: CAWSVQGLAGNEQFF

clone_size: -
j_call: TRBJ1-6
v_call: TRBV6-1
d_call: -
cdr3_nt: TGTGCCAGCAGCCAAACAGGGTCGGGTAATTCACCCCTCCACTTT
cdr3_aa: CASSQTGSGNSPLHF

clone_size: -
j_call: TRBJ2-5
v_call: TRBV5-1
d_call: -
cdr3_nt: TGCGCCAGCAGCTTGGCTCACCAAGAGACCCAGTACTTC
cdr3_aa: CASSLAHQETQYF

clone_size: many
j_call: TRBJ1-3
v_call: TRBV7-2
d_call: TRBD1
cdr3_nt: TGTGCCAGCAGCTCGACAGGGGCCTCTGGAAACACCATATATTTT
cdr3_aa: CASSSTGASGNTIYF

clone_size: many
j_call: TRBJ2-3
v_call: TRBV12-3/TRBV12-4
d_call: TRBD2
cdr3_nt: TGTGCCAGCAGCCCTAGCGGAGATACGCAGTATTTT
cdr3_aa: CASSPSGDTQYF

clone_size: -
j_call: TRBJ2-5
v_call: TRBV20-1
d_call: -
cdr3_nt: TGCAGTGCTAGAGTGGCCACCCCTAAATCCCAAGAGACCCAGTACTTC
cdr3_aa: CSARVATPKSQETQYF

clone_size: few
j_call: TRBJ1-1
v_call: TRBV20-1
d_call: TRBD1
cdr3_nt: TGCAGTGCCACGAGGGGGACAGGAGCCGGCACTGAAGCTTTCTTT
cdr3_aa: CSATRGTGAGTEAFF

clone_size: -
j_call: TRBJ2-1
v_call: TRBV28
d_call: TRBD2
cdr3_nt: TGTGCCAGCAGCAAAAGCGGGAGAATAAACAATGAGCAGTTCTTC
cdr3_aa: CASSKSGRINNEQFF

clone_size: -
j_call: TRBJ2-7
v_call: TRBV27
d_call: -
cdr3_nt: TGTGCCAGCGGGAAGTACTACGAGCAGTACTTC
cdr3_aa: CASGKYYEQYF

clone_size: many
j_call: TRBJ2-7
v_call: TRBV29-1
d_call: TRBD2
cdr3_nt: TGCAGCGTGCAGACTAGCGGGAGGGCCGCCCACGAGCAGTACTTC
cdr3_aa: CSVQTSGRAAHEQYF

clone_size: few
j_call: TRBJ1-4
v_call: TRBV28
d_call: TRBD1
cdr3_nt: TGTGCCAGCAGTTTGGGACAGGGGGCGCCGGGTGAAAAACTGTTTTTT
cdr3_aa: CASSLGQGAPGEKLFF

clone_size: many
j_call: TRBJ2-3
v_call: TRBV5-1
d_call: -
cdr3_nt: TGCGCCAGCAGCTGGGGACAAACCAGCACAGATACGCAGTATTTT
cdr3_aa: CASSWGQTSTDTQYF

clone_size: -
j_call: TRBJ2-3
v_call: TRBV7-3
d_call: TRBD1
cdr3_nt: TGTGCCAGCAGCCAGACAGGGGGCTCGGCAGATACGCAGTATTTT
cdr3_aa: CASSQTGGSADTQYF

clone_size: many
j_call: TRBJ1-2
v_call: TRBV28
d_call: -
cdr3_nt: TGTGCCAGCAGTCTCCGACTGACGGTGATCACCTTC
cdr3_aa: CASSLRLTVITF

clone_size: few
j_call: TRBJ1-1
v_call: TRBV11-1
d_call: TRBD1
cdr3_nt: TGTGCCAGCGGCTTAGCTCGCGGCCGGGACAGGGCAATGAACACTGAAGCTTTCTTT
cdr3_aa: CASGLARGRDRAMNTEAFF